Listed here is a single T cell receptor beta chain. The sample holds many counts of this clonotype. Its antigen target is currently unknown. No base quality values were provided; no much bigger clone lies one nucleotide off. According to the study, the label for this sample's treatment or condition signals: allogeneic hematopoietic cell transplantation with graft depleted of TCRalphabeta T cells and CD19 B cells. The children who served as transplant recipients had been given grafts of TCRalphabeta/CD19-depleted allogeneic hematopoietic cells. The data derive from a study of T-cell reconstitution after alpha-beta-depleted transplantation in children (dated by TCRdb to 2015 to 2016). Concerning the study at large: Using TCR repertoire profiling, the study quantitatively followed how T-cell immune reconstitution unfolded in children after TCRalphabeta/CD19-depleted allogeneic hematopoietic cell transplantation. The full study reports these points: The apparently early alphabetaT-cell count recovery about two months after transplant was reportedly dependent on only several hundred rapidly expanded clones derived from non-depleted graft cells. The high TCRbeta diversity at day 60 in some patients was ascribed to recipient T cells and intrathymic progenitors that had survived conditioning. The frequencies of hyperexpanded clones fell over the following months, and after one year, T-cell counts and TCRbeta diversity were mostly attributed to newly produced T cells.

Library creation used PCR. TCRdb names Illumina HiSeq 2500 as the instrument used. Molecular barcoding was employed in the preparation of TCR libraries, with unique molecular identifiers being used to normalize TCRbeta repertoire quantification. Through fastp at Q25 and MiXCR, TCRdb rebuilt clones from the public reads, retaining in-frame beta chains. Each CDR3 protein appears once, grouped with its most common genes and DNA. The sample table records approximately 500,000 distinct CDR3 sequences; 10% to 13% of these occur just once. The ten largest clones capture 2% to 2.5% of the sample. The CDR3 spans 16 residues, from the cysteine through the phenylalanine. This entry keeps only the CDR3 DNA: 48 bases, framed from base 1. V is cut by 4 bases and J by 4 bases, and the space between the germline ends is 17 bases. The germline V gene supplies CDR1 MGHRA and CDR2 YSYEKL.

Source: PBMCs, taken before TCRalphabeta/CD19-depleted stem cell transplant. In this chain, TRBV4-1 is recombined with TRBJ1-5, and perhaps TRBD1 as D gene, on 5 matching bases. The origin of this receptor is a child aged 2-15 years with inherited bone marrow failure, due to receive a stem cell transplant. CDR3 region: CASSRDSGRWNQPQHF. Here is the DNA: TGCGCCAGCAGCCGCGACAGCGGAAGGTGGAATCAGCCCCAGCATTTT.